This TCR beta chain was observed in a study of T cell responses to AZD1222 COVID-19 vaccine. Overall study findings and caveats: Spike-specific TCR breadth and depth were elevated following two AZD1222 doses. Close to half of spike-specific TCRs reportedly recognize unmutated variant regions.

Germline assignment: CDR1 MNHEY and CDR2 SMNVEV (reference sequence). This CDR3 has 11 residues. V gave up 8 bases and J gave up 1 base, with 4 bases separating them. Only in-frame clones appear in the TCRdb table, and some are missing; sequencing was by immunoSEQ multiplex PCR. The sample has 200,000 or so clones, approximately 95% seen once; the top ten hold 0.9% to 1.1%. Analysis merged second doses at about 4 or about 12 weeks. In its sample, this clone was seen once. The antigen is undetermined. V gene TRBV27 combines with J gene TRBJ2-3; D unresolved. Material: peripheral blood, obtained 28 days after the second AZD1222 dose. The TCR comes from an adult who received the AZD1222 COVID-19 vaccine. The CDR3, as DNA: TGTGCCAGCGGACGCACAGATACGCAGTATTTT. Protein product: CASGRTDTQYF.